Following are 8 T cell receptor beta chains from one sample sequenced in a study of T-cell reconstitution after alpha-beta-depleted transplantation in children. TCRbeta library construction was performed incorporating unique molecular identifiers. Using its own MiXCR run on the PCR reads, TCRdb lists one record per CDR3 protein. The table lists about 600,000 distinct CDR3 sequences, about 10% of them singletons, with about 4.2% in the top ten. The sequencing here drew on PBMCs from the stem cell graft donor, taken from the stem cell graft. These receptors were taken from a human donor who donated a stem cell graft to a child with acute myeloid leukemia.

The chain carries TRBV10-3 and TRBJ1-5; D uncertain. The CDR3 runs to 13 residues. Germline CDR1 and CDR2: ENHRY and SYGVKD. Trimming removed 0 bases at V and 3 bases at J, with 3 bases between. CDR3: CAISESINQPQHF. The CDR3 coding sequence is TGTGCCATCAGTGAGTCGATCAATCAGCCCCAGCATTTT.

Ten or more counts support this clonotype. The chain joins TRBV12-5 to TRBJ1-1; 7 bases match TRBD1. V lost 1 base to trimming and J lost 6 bases; unmatched junction nucleotides: 8. Germline CDR1 and CDR2: LGHNT and FRNRAP. This CDR3 has 15 residues. CDR3 residues: CASGLATGRTPEAFF. The CDR3 DNA follows: TGTGCTAGTGGTTTGGCGACAGGGAGGACCCCTGAAGCTTTCTTT.

This clonotype was seen a handful of times. The chain carries TRBV7-2 and TRBJ1-3; perhaps TRBD1 as D (6 bases). Germline V gene sequence: CDR1 SGHTA, CDR2 FQGNSA. Trimming removed 1 base from V and 4 bases from J, with 14 bases in between. The CDR3 contains 16 residues. CDR3 protein: CASSLGPTGAGNTIYF. In nucleotides, the CDR3 is TGTGCCAGCAGCTTAGGTCCCACGGGGGCAGGAAACACCATATATTTT.

V usage is TRBV6-1 and J usage is TRBJ1-1; possibly TRBD1 for D (6 bases). This CDR3 spans 13 amino acids. Trimming removed 8 bases from V and 3 bases from J, with 13 bases in between. Germline CDR1 is MNHNS and CDR2 is SASEGT. The CDR3 sequence is CASGRGGDTEAFF. The CDR3 DNA reads as TGTGCCAGCGGAAGGGGGGGGGACACTGAAGCTTTCTTT.

This clonotype was detected only a few times. This chain links TRBV30 with TRBJ2-5; TRBD1 might be the D (5 bases). V was shortened by 0 bases and J by 5 bases, with 10 bases between the two germline ends. The CDR3 is made up of 13 amino acids. Germline loops: CDR1 GTSNPN, CDR2 SVGIG (reference sequence). CDR3 coding DNA: TGTGCCTGGAGTGTACGCAGGGCGGAGACCCAGTACTTC. It codes for CAWSVRRAETQYF. Full variable domain (rest looked up from reference TRBV30 and TRBJ2-5): SQTIHQWPATLVQPVGSPLSLECTVEGTSNPNLYWYRQAAGRGLQLLFYSVGIGQISSEVPQNLSASRPQDRQFILSSKKLLLSDSGFYLCAWSVRRAETQYFGPGTRLLVL.

This clonotype appeared many times. The chain joins TRBV10-3 to TRBJ2-3; D might be TRBD2 (6 bases). Germline CDR1 reads ENHRY; CDR2 reads SYGVKD. V gave up 7 bases and J gave up 4 bases, with 18 bases separating them. The CDR3 spans 15 residues. The CDR3 is CAITPGGTFSDTQYF. The CDR3 DNA sequence: TGTGCCATCACCCCTGGCGGGACCTTCTCAGATACGCAGTATTTT.

This clonotype was counted a few times. The chain joins TRBV4-3 to TRBJ2-7, with 8 bases matching TRBD1. CDR1 LGHNA and CDR2 YSLEER come from the germline V gene. The CDR3 loop spans 14 amino acids. Trimming removed 0 bases from V and 7 bases from J; junction bases left unmatched: 5. CDR3 protein: CASSQDGRGLEQYF. CDR3 DNA: TGCGCCAGCAGCCAAGATGGCAGGGGGCTGGAGCAGTACTTC.

The sample holds many counts of this clonotype. The gene calls are TRBV7-2 and TRBJ2-3; TRBD1 might be the D (5 bases). The CDR3 loop spans 13 amino acids. The germline CDR1 and CDR2 sequences are SGHTA and FQGNSA. V was trimmed by 4 bases and J by 12 bases, leaving 17 bases between them. The CDR3 nucleotides read TGTGCCAGCAGCTCGCTTGGGGCGGACCTTCAGTATTTT. Its translation is CASSSLGADLQYF.